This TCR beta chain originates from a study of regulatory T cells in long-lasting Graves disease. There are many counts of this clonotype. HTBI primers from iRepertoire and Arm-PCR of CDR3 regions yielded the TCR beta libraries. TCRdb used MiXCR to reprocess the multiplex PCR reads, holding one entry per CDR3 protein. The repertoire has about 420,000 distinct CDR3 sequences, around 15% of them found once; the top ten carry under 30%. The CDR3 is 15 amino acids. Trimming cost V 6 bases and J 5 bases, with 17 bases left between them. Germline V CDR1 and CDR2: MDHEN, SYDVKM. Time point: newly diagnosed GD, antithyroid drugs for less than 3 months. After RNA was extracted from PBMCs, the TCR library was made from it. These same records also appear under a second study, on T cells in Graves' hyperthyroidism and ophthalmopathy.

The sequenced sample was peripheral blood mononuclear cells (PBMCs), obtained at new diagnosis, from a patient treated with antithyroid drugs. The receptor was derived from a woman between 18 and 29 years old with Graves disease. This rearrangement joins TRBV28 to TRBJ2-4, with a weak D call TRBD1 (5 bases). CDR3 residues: CASSGGDRKENIQYF. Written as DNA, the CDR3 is TGTGCCAGCAGCGGTGGAGACAGAAAGGAAAACATTCAGTACTTC.